This T cell receptor beta chain derives from a study of vaccination effects on CD4 cells after COVID-19. Study background: A couple of convalescent pre-vaccine samples were taken 142 and 148 days post-diagnosis.

V trimming: 3 bases; J trimming: 6 bases; junction bases outside the gene matches: 2. The germline V gene has CDR1 LNHDA and CDR2 SQIVND (reference sequence). This CDR3 spans 13 amino acids. Cultured cells yielded isolated CD4+ T cells after around 9 days. Clones were read by immunoSEQ multiplex PCR, and TCRdb kept only the in-frame ones, dropping some. The sample lists around 45,000 clones, around 76% occurring once. Points on this clone: Its antigen is unknown.

This TCR came from a human donor who had a prior SARS-CoV-2 infection. Sample: CD4+ T cells from PBMCs cultured without peptide, taken before COVID-19 vaccination. The chain links TRBV19 to TRBJ1-5, with 7 bases fitting TRBD1. The CDR3 DNA follows: TGTGCCAGTAGTATTCAGGGGGGTCAGCCCCAGCATTTT. It translates to CASSIQGGQPQHF.